The T cell receptor (beta chain) described here comes from a study of tumor and adjacent non-tumor tissue in lung cancer. The library came from three nested PCR rounds adapted from ARM-PCR protocols. TCRdb re-called the multiplex PCR reads through MiXCR, storing one row per CDR3 protein. The sample has 60,000 to 70,000 distinct CDR3 sequences, 65% to 80% seen once. The CDR3 has 15 amino acids. Concerning this clonotype: At one of its ends the junction is not consistent with the germline gene, which may arise from a read error.

RNA was extracted from bulk tissue without any cell sorting. The normal lung tissue was taken more than 3 cm from the tumor edge. Specimen: distant non-tumor lung tissue. The chain links TRBV12-3 or TRBV12-4 to TRBJ2-1; no reliable D call. The TCR was taken from a man aged 55-75 years with non-small cell lung cancer. The CDR3 DNA is TGTACCAGCACTTTCCCTCAGCGTGACCACAATGAACAGTTCTTC. Translation: CTSTFPQRDHNEQFF.